This T cell receptor beta chain comes out of a study of T cell responses to AZD1222 COVID-19 vaccine. TCRdb's copy holds only in-frame clones and misses some; the assay was immunoSEQ multiplex PCR. Counted here are about 190,000 clones, almost 95% occurring once; the ten biggest clones make up approximately 9.6%. General study points: Sampling that yielded the repertoires occurred only after the peak T cell response.

As regards this clone: Its antigen is unidentified.

The TCR originated in an adult in good health. The sample here was peripheral blood, taken on day 0 of AZD1222 vaccination.

CDR3 residues: CASSSARRGYLGDTQYF. As DNA, the CDR3 is TGTGCCAGCAGCTCAGCTAGGAGAGGATACCTGGGAGATACGCAGTATTTT. This rearrangement joins TRBV7-3 to TRBJ2-3; D remains ambiguous. The CDR3 is 17 amino acids. The V gene's germline CDR1 is SGHTA and CDR2 FQGTGA. Between the trimmed V and J ends, which lost 4 bases and 5 bases, there was a span of 22 bases.